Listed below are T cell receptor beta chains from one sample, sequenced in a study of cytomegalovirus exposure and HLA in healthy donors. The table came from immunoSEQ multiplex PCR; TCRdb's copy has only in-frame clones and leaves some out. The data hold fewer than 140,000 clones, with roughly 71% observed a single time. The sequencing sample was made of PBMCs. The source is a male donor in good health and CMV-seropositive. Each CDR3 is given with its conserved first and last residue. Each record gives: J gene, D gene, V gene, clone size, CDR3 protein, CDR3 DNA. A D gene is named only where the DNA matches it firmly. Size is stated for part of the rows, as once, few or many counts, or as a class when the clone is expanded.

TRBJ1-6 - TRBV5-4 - CASSLETGISSPLHF TGTGCCAGCAGCTTGGAAACGGGGATAAGTTCACCCCTCCACTTT
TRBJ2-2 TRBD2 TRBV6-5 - CASSLAGANTGELFF TGTGCCAGCAGTTTAGCGGGGGCAAACACCGGGGAGCTGTTTTTT
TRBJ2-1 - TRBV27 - CASSAPPGFNEQFF TGTGCCAGCAGTGCCCCCCCAGGGTTCAATGAGCAGTTCTTC
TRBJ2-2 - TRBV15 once CATSRDPAGPRTGELFF TGTGCCACCAGCAGAGATCCCGCGGGGCCCCGGACCGGGGAGCTGTTTTTT
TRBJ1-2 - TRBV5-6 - CASSMVVRASYGYTF TGTGCCAGCAGCATGGTTGTCAGGGCCAGTTATGGCTACACCTTC
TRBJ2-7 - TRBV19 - CASSISGGKEYF TGTGCCAGTAGTATCTCGGGCGGGAAAGAGTACTTC
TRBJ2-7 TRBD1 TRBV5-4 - CASSFPGQGSSYEQYF TGTGCCAGCAGCTTCCCTGGACAGGGCAGCTCCTACGAGCAGTACTTC
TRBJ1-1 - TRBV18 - CASSLAGEPEAFF TGTGCCAGCTCGCTTGCGGGGGAGCCTGAAGCTTTCTTT
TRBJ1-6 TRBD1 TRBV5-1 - CASSLNRDRGFPLHF TGCGCCAGCAGCTTAAACCGGGACAGGGGTTTCCCCCTCCACTTT
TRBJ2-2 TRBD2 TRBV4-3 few CASSRTSSGSGERGRAGELFF TGCGCCAGCAGCCGCACAAGCAGCGGGTCGGGGGAACGGGGGAGGGCCGGGGAGCTGTTTTTT